This TCR beta chain is from a study of T cell repertoires in cytomegalovirus infection. The table lists this clonotype with a few counts. Its antigen is not identified. TCRdb independently ran MiXCR on the reads; one entry per CDR3 protein. The data show hundreds of thousands of distinct CDR3 sequences, approximately 31% seen once. Germline V gene sequence: CDR1 MNHNS, CDR2 SASEGT. The CDR3 totals 13 residues. V was trimmed by 8 bases and J by 1 base, leaving 11 bases between them. V gene TRBV6-1 combines with J gene TRBJ1-1; D uncertain. This receptor was taken from a human donor in good health (CMV status not recorded). Some clones in this sample may be carry-over from other donors' samples. The sequencing here drew on cultured CD8+ T cells from PBMCs, taken from culture after CMV antigen stimulation. The CDR3 DNA follows: TGTGCCAGCTACGAGGTAGGGAACACTGAAGCTTTCTTT. Amino acids: CASYEVGNTEAFF.